The source of this TCR beta chain is a study of human T cells and chemical hapten exposure. In TCRdb, the RACE reads were re-called with MiXCR into one record per CDR3 protein. The top ten clones hold 2% to 3% of a sample with about 380,000 distinct CDR3 sequences, approximately 5% of them seen once. Time point defined: pre-sensitization, week 0. The treatment denotes: therapeutic diphenylcyclopropenone sensitization with weekly scalp DPC. The germline V gene encodes CDR1 SNHLY and CDR2 FYNNEI. V was clipped by 5 bases and J by 4 bases, with 12 bases between them. This CDR3 spans 14 amino acids. V usage is TRBV2 and J usage is TRBJ1-5, with D hard to call. This TCR was sampled from a woman in her forties or fifties with alopecia areata. Some clones in this sample may be carry-over from other donors' samples. Sample: whole blood, taken in connection with sensitization to the hapten diphenylcyclopropenone (DPC). The CDR3: CASSSDGLNQPQHF. The CDR3 coding sequence is TGTGCCAGCAGTTCGGACGGGTTAAATCAGCCCCAGCATTTT.